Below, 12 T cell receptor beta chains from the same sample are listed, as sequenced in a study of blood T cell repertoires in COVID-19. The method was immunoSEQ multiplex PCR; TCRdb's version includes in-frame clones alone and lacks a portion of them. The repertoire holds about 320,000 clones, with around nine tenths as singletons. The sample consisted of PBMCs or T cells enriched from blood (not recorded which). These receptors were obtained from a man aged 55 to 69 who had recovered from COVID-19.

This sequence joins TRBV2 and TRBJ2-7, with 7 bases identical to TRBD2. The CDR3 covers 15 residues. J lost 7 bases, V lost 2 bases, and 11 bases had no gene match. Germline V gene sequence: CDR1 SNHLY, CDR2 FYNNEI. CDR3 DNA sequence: TGTGCCAGCAGTGAATTTGGGGGGGGGACGTGGGAGCAGTACTTC. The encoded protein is CASSEFGGGTWEQYF. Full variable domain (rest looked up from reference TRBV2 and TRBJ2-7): EPEVTQTPSHQVTQMGQEVILRCVPISNHLYFYWYRQILGQKVEFLVSFYNNEISEKSEIFDDQFSVERPDGSNFTLKIRSTKLEDSAMYFCASSEFGGGTWEQYFGPGTRLTVT.

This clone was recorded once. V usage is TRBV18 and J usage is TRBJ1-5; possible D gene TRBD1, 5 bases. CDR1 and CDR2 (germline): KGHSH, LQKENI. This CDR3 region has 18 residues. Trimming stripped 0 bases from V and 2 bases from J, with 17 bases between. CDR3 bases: TGTGCCAGCTCACCACCGATGTGGGTAGGGGCGCGCAATCAGCCCCAGCATTTT. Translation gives CASSPPMWVGARNQPQHF.

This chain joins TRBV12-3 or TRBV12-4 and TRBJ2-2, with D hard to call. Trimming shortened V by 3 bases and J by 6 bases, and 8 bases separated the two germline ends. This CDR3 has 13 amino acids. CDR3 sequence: CASSLLVAGELFF. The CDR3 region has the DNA TGTGCCAGCAGTTTGTTAGTAGCCGGGGAGCTGTTTTTT.

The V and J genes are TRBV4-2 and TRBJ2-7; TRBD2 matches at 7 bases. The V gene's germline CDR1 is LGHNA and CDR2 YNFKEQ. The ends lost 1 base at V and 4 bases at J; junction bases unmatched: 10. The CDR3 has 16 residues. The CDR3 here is CASSQAVGGQGYEQYF. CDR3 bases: TGTGCCAGCAGCCAAGCCGTGGGAGGGCAGGGATACGAGCAGTACTTC.

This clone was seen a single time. CDR3 protein: CASSFRRASGRTDTQYF. The CDR3 region has the DNA TGTGCCAGCAGCTTTAGGAGGGCTAGCGGTCGCACAGATACGCAGTATTTT. The chain recombines TRBV7-2 with TRBJ2-3, with 7 bases fitting TRBD2. CDR3 length equals 17 residues. With V trimmed by 3 bases and J by 1 base, 10 bases remained unmatched. Germline values: CDR1 SGHTA, CDR2 FQGNSA.

DNA for the CDR3: TGTGCCAGCAGCCAGAGGGTGGGAAACACCATATATTTT. Encoded protein: CASSQRVGNTIYF. The chain is built from TRBV4-2 and TRBJ1-3; no clear D. CDR3 size: 13 residues. Trimming pared 3 bases from V and 4 bases from J, leaving 7 bases between. CDR1 and CDR2 from the germline V gene are LGHNA and YNFKEQ.

CDR3 sequence: CAQRQGFSALSGNTIYF. The CDR3 region has the DNA TGTGCCCAAAGACAGGGTTTTTCGGCGCTCTCTGGAAACACCATATATTTT. The chain carries TRBV30 and TRBJ1-3; the match to TRBD1 covers 7 bases. The CDR3 spans 17 residues. Trimming cost V 8 bases and J 0 bases; bases outside gene matches: 16. Germline V gene data show CDR1 as GTSNPN and CDR2 as SVGIG (reference sequence).

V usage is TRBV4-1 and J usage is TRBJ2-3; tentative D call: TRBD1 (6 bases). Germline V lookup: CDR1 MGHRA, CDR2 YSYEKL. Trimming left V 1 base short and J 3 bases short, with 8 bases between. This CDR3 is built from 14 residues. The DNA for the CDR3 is TGCGCCAGCAGCCAAGCGGACAGTACAGATACGCAGTATTTT. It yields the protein CASSQADSTDTQYF.

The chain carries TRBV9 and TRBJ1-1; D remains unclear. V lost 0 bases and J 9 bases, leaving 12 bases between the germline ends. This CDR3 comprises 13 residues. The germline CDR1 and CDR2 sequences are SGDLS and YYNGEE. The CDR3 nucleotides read TGTGCCAGCAGCGTAGATTCAGCAGGCAAAGCTTTCTTT. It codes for CASSVDSAGKAFF.

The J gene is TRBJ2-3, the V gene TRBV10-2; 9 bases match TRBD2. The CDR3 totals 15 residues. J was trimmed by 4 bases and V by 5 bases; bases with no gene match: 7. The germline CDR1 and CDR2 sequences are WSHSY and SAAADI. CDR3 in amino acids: CASSNLGGGADTQYF. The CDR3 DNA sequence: TGCGCCAGCAGTAACCTCGGCGGGGGGGCAGATACGCAGTATTTT.

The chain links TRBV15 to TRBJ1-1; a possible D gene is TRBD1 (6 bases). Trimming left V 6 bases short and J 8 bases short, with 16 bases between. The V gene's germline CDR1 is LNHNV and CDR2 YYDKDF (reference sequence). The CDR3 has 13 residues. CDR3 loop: CATRGLGGAEAFF. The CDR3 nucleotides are TGTGCCACCAGGGGGCTGGGGGGGGCAGAAGCTTTCTTT.

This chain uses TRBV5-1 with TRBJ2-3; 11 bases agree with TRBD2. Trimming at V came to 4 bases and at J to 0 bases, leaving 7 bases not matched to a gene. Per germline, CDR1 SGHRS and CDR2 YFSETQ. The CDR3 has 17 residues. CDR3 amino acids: CASSTGTSGASTDTQYF. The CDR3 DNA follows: TGCGCCAGCAGCACCGGGACTAGCGGTGCTAGCACAGATACGCAGTATTTT.